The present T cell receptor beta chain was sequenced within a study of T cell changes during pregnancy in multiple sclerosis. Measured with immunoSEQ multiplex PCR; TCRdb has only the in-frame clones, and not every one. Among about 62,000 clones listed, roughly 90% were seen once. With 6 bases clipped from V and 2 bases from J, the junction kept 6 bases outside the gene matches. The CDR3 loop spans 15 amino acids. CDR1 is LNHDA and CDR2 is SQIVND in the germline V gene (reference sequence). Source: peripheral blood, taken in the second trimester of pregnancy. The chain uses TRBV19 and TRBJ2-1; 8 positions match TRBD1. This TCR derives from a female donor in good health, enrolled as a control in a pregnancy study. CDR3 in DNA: TGTGCCAGTAGGAGGACAGGGACCACCTACAATGAGCAGTTCTTC. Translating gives CASRRTGTTYNEQFF.